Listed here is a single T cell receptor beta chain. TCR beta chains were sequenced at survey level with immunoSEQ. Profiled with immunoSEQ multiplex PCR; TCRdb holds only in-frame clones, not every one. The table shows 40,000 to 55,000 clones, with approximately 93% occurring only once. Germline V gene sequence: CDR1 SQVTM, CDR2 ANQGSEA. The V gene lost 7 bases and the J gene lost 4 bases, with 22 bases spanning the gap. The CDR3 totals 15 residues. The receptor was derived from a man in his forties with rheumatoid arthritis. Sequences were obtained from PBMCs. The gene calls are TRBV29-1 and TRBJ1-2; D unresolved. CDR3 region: CSAPTPSAGSYGYTF. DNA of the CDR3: TGCAGCGCTCCAACACCTTCGGCGGGATCCTATGGCTACACCTTC. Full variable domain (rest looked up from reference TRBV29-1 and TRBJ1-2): SAVISQKPSRDICQRGTSLTIQCQVDSQVTMMFWYRQQPGQSLTLIATANQGSEATYESGFVIDKFPISRPNLTFSTLTVSNMSPEDSSIYLCSAPTPSAGSYGYTFGSGTRLTVV.